This entry lists 21 T cell receptor beta chains sequenced from one sample in a study of blood T cell repertoires in COVID-19. Clones were sequenced by immunoSEQ multiplex PCR, and TCRdb holds only the in-frame ones, with some missing. Of fewer than 450,000 clones detected, about 92% appear once; the ten largest clones hold more than 0.55%. The sample was PBMCs or T cells enriched from blood (not recorded which). Receptors were obtained from a man aged 18 to 30 who had recovered from COVID-19.

The rearrangement joins TRBV19 to TRBJ1-1; D not resolved. V lost 1 base and J lost 1, with 7 bases in between. This CDR3 has 14 amino acids. Germline CDR1 is LNHDA and CDR2 is SQIVND (reference sequence). The CDR3 bases are TGTGCCAGTAGTATAGTTGGTAGGAACACTGAAGCTTTCTTT. Translation gives CASSIVGRNTEAFF.

The chain links TRBV4-2 to TRBJ1-4; 10 bases are shared with TRBD1. CDR1 and CDR2 from the germline V gene are LGHNA and YNFKEQ. The V segment lost 3 bases and the J segment 3 bases; nucleotides outside the gene matches: 10. The CDR3 extends over 18 amino acids. The CDR3 is CASSHLPGQGSANEKLFF. For the CDR3, the DNA is TGTGCCAGCAGCCATCTCCCGGGACAGGGGTCCGCTAATGAAAAACTGTTTTTT.

The V gene is TRBV10-3, the J gene TRBJ2-7, with D unresolved. This CDR3 spans 14 amino acids. Trimming took off 3 bases at V and 0 bases at J, with 9 bases between the two ends. CDR1 and CDR2 from the germline V gene are ENHRY and SYGVKD. DNA for the CDR3: TGTGCCATCAGTGATTCGGCGGCCTCCTACGAGCAGTACTTC. It yields the protein CAISDSAASYEQYF.

The rearrangement joins TRBV30 to TRBJ1-5; 9 nucleotides agree with TRBD1. Germline V gives CDR1 GTSNPN, CDR2 SVGIG (reference sequence). The V gene end was trimmed by 1 base and the J gene end by 7 bases; junction bases not matched to a gene: 8. The CDR3 runs to 15 residues. The CDR3 nucleotides are TGTGCCTGGAGTGGAGGGACAGGGCACGGCCAGCCCCAGCATTTT. This codes for CAWSGGTGHGQPQHF.

The chain joins TRBV7-2 to TRBJ2-1; TRBD1 agrees at 10 bases. V lost 5 bases, J lost 2 bases, and 15 bases stayed unmatched. The V gene's germline CDR1 is SGHTA and CDR2 FQGNSA. The CDR3 contains 19 residues. In DNA, the CDR3 is TGTGCCAGCAGCCCACTAGGTAGGACAGGGGGTACTCCCTACAATGAGCAGTTCTTC. Amino acid sequence: CASSPLGRTGGTPYNEQFF.

This clone was picked up one time. The germline gene is not matched at one end of the junction; a read error may be the cause. The V and J genes are TRBV6-5 and TRBJ1-2; 9 bases match TRBD1. The CDR3 is made up of 13 amino acids. CDR1 is MNHEY, CDR2 SVGAGI, per germline. The CDR3 loop reads CASSPRGGQGLDF. CDR3 nucleotides: TGTGCCAGCAGTCCAAGAGGGGGACAGGGCCTGGACTTC.

This clone appeared a few times. The chain recombines TRBV18 with TRBJ2-5; no firm D call. The CDR3 is made up of 12 amino acids. Trimming shortened V by 2 bases and J by 5 bases, and 6 bases separated the two germline ends. From germline, CDR1 is KGHSH and CDR2 LQKENI. The DNA of the CDR3 is TGTGCCAGCTCACCAGGGCTCGAGACCCAGTACTTC. This encodes CASSPGLETQYF.

This sequence joins TRBV29-1 and TRBJ2-7, with a weak D call TRBD1 (7 bases). V lost 4 bases and J lost 1, with 14 bases in between. Germline CDR1 SQVTM, CDR2 ANQGSEA. The CDR3 runs to 14 residues. CDR3 nucleotides: TGCAGCGTTGGATACAGGGGAGGATCCTACGAGCAGTACTTC. Residues: CSVGYRGGSYEQYF.

The genes are TRBV19 and TRBJ2-1; the D gene is possibly TRBD2 (6 bases). The CDR3 is made up of 16 amino acids. Germline values: CDR1 LNHDA, CDR2 SQIVND (reference sequence). The ends were cut back, 2 bases at V and 4 bases at J, with 15 bases in the middle. The chain's CDR3 is CASSIKVGEVYNEQFF. DNA for the CDR3: TGTGCCAGTAGTATAAAGGTGGGGGAGGTGTACAATGAGCAGTTCTTC.

The V and J genes are TRBV5-1 and TRBJ2-7, with 8 bases that match TRBD2. Germline values: CDR1 SGHRS, CDR2 YFSETQ. After removal of 2 bases from V and 4 bases from J, the junction contained 8 bases not matched to a gene. The CDR3 is 15 residues long. The CDR3 sequence is CASSFFSGETYEQYF. The CDR3 DNA sequence: TGCGCCAGCAGCTTCTTTAGCGGGGAAACTTACGAGCAGTACTTC.

In this sample, this clone turned up once. The rearrangement joins TRBV28 to TRBJ2-5, with D unresolved. The germline V gene encodes CDR1 MDHEN and CDR2 SYDVKM. Trimming stripped 2 bases from V and 2 bases from J, with 15 bases between. This CDR3 spans 16 amino acids. This CDR3 reads CASSLPKKERQETQYF. The CDR3 DNA sequence: TGTGCCAGCAGTTTACCAAAAAAAGAGAGGCAAGAGACCCAGTACTTC.

The rearrangement links TRBV14 to TRBJ2-2; D call uncertain. Trimming left V 2 bases short and J 3 bases short, with 4 bases between. This CDR3 spans 13 amino acids. The germline CDR1 and CDR2 sequences are SGHDN and FVKESK. CDR3 nucleotide sequence: TGTGCCAGCAGCCAATTCTACACCGGGGAGCTGTTTTTT. Its translation: CASSQFYTGELFF.

The V and J genes are TRBV9 and TRBJ2-7; D may be TRBD2 (6 bases). Trimming cost V 3 bases and J 6 bases, with 16 bases left between them. Germline V gene sequence: CDR1 SGDLS, CDR2 YYNGEE. The CDR3 covers 14 residues. The CDR3 DNA sequence: TGTGCCAGCAGCGCCGGCCCGCGGGACCCCGAGCAGTACTTC. Residues: CASSAGPRDPEQYF.

Only a few counts were recorded for this clone. This sequence joins TRBV11-2 and TRBJ2-7, with 16 positions matching TRBD2. The CDR3 contains 16 residues. Germline CDR1 and CDR2: SGHAT and FQNNGV. With V trimmed by 4 bases and J by 5 bases, 5 bases remained unmatched. The CDR3 loop reads CASSWGTSGRADEQYF. In DNA form, the CDR3 reads TGTGCCAGCAGCTGGGGGACTAGCGGGAGGGCTGACGAGCAGTACTTC.

The chain couples TRBV28 to TRBJ2-6; a weak D match, TRBD1 (5 bases). V lost 5 bases and J lost 0, with 8 bases in between. The V gene's germline CDR1 is MDHEN and CDR2 SYDVKM. The CDR3 is 15 amino acids. The DNA of the CDR3 is TGTGCCAGCAGTCCGGACAACTCTGGGGCCAACGTCCTGACTTTC. This translates into CASSPDNSGANVLTF.

The gene calls are TRBV3-1 (or the pseudogene TRBV3-2) and TRBJ2-7; no firm D call. The CDR3 is made up of 14 amino acids. The germline V and J ends were trimmed by 5 bases and 1 base, with 12 bases remaining between them. Germline values: CDR1 LGHDT, CDR2 YNNKEL (reference sequence). The CDR3, as DNA: TGTGCCAGCAGCAGTACGACTGAATCCTACGAGCAGTACTTC. It specifies CASSSTTESYEQYF.

This sequence joins TRBV7-8 and TRBJ1-1; tentatively, D is TRBD1 (6 bases). V dropped 2 bases and J dropped 8 bases, with 12 bases sitting between them. The CDR3 sequence is 13 residues long. CDR1 SGHVS and CDR2 FQNEAQ come from the germline V gene. In DNA, the CDR3 is TGTGCCAGCAGCTTACAGGCGGACAGCGAAGCTTTCTTT. Its translation: CASSLQADSEAFF.

The chain uses TRBV19 and TRBJ2-7; 11 bases are shared with TRBD1. From germline, CDR1 is LNHDA and CDR2 SQIVND (reference sequence). The CDR3 is 15 amino acids. J lost 1 base, V lost 6 bases, and 5 bases had no gene match. In DNA form, the CDR3 reads TGTGCCAGTAGAACCGGGACAGGGGGTTCCTACGAGCAGTACTTC. This encodes CASRTGTGGSYEQYF.

The chain combines TRBV29-1 with TRBJ2-3; D is unresolved. V was pared by 7 bases and J by 1 base, with 6 bases between. Germline lookup yields CDR1 SQVTM and CDR2 ANQGSEA. This CDR3 has 11 amino acids. CDR3 DNA sequence: TGCAGCGCTCTAGGCACAGATACGCAGTATTTT. Translated: CSALGTDTQYF.

This chain joins TRBV4-1 and TRBJ1-1; D is undetermined. V was clipped by 4 bases and J by 5 bases, with 17 bases between them. This CDR3 spans 15 amino acids. Germline CDR1 and CDR2: MGHRA and YSYEKL. The CDR3 DNA reads TGCGCCAGCAGCCTATTGGACGGACTTTTTACTGAAGCTTTCTTT. It encodes CASSLLDGLFTEAFF.

The chain is built from TRBV3-1 (or the pseudogene TRBV3-2) and TRBJ2-7, with 8 bases aligning to TRBD2. The germline V gene has CDR1 LGHDT and CDR2 YNNKEL (reference sequence). This CDR3 spans 16 amino acids. J was trimmed by 0 bases and V by 5 bases; bases with no gene match: 9. DNA for the CDR3: TGTGCCAGCAGCTTAGCGGGGCTGGTTGGCTCCTACGAGCAGTACTTC. The encoded protein is CASSLAGLVGSYEQYF.